The 26 T cell receptor beta chains below were found in one sample sequenced in a study of cytomegalovirus exposure and HLA in healthy donors (dated by TCRdb to 2015 to 2018). The library was generated by the immunoSEQ multiplex PCR assay. For the multiplex PCR, a mixture combining 60 forward primers for TCR Vbeta segments and 13 reverse primers for TCR Jbeta segments was used. TCRdb retrieved this table from immuneACCESS and kept in-frame rearrangements only. Not all clones are present; in checked studies, unresolved V genes account for under half, and no reason is known for the remainder. The sample profile shows 100,000 to 150,000 clones; 60% to 85% of them were found once. The ten biggest clones cover roughly 6% of the sample. What was sequenced was PBMCs. The source of these receptors is a woman aged 40-49 years in good health and CMV-seronegative.

This CDR3 is CASSRGQIVNEQFF. CDR3 DNA: TGTGCCAGCAGCAGGGGACAAATTGTCAATGAGCAGTTCTTC. The V gene is TRBV13, the J gene TRBJ2-1; TRBD1 might be the D (6 bases). The length of the CDR3 is 14 residues. The germline V gene encodes CDR1 PRHDT and CDR2 FYEKMQ (reference sequence). Between the trimmed V and J ends, which lost 5 bases and 6 bases, there was a span of 14 bases.

This clone was seen more than once but under ten times. The chain carries TRBV5-1 and TRBJ2-1; a possible D gene is TRBD2 (6 bases). The V gene's germline CDR1 is SGHRS and CDR2 YFSETQ. Trimming pared 4 bases from V and 2 bases from J, leaving 10 bases between. The CDR3 runs to 14 residues. The CDR3 DNA is TGCGCCAGCAGCGATGGCGGGGCCTACAATGAGCAGTTCTTC. This codes for CASSDGGAYNEQFF.

V usage is TRBV19 and J usage is TRBJ2-5, with TRBD1 matching over 7 bases. Looked up from germline, CDR1 is LNHDA and CDR2 is SQIVND (reference sequence). This CDR3 is 16 amino acids long. With 5 bases clipped from V and 3 bases from J, the junction kept 12 bases outside the gene matches. The CDR3 loop reads CASSPLTATGEETQYF. In DNA, the CDR3 is TGTGCCAGTAGTCCTCTTACTGCCACAGGGGAAGAGACCCAGTACTTC.

This clone turned up a few times. The chain has TRBV14 and TRBJ2-3, with D possibly TRBD2 on 6 matching bases. The V end was cut by 4 bases, the J end by 4 bases, with 12 bases between. Germline loops: CDR1 SGHDN, CDR2 FVKESK. The CDR3 contains 14 residues. CDR3 protein: CASSLRWRADTQYF. The CDR3 region has the DNA TGTGCCAGCAGCCTGCGTTGGAGGGCAGATACGCAGTATTTT.

Points on this clone: The junction and the germline gene differ at one end; a read error may be behind it. The rearrangement links TRBV19 to TRBJ2-2; perhaps TRBD1 as D (5 bases). The CDR3 contains 12 residues. Per the germline V gene, CDR1 is LNHDA and CDR2 is SQIVND (reference sequence). CDR3 protein: CAGSGATGELFF. The CDR3 bases are TGTGCCGGTAGTGGGGCCACCGGGGAGCTGTTTTTT.

The chain carries TRBV28 and TRBJ1-4; D is possibly TRBD1 (6 bases). The CDR3 contains 16 residues. V lost 2 bases, J lost 6 bases, and 16 bases lay in between. Germline V gene data show CDR1 as MDHEN and CDR2 as SYDVKM. The CDR3 coding sequence is TGTGCCAGCAGTTTAATAAGGGGGTTTGTCGATGAAAAACTGTTTTTT. This codes for CASSLIRGFVDEKLFF.

In its sample, this clone was seen a few times. The chain uses TRBV27 and TRBJ2-7; possible D gene TRBD2, 6 bases. The CDR3 consists of 14 residues. CDR1 and CDR2 (germline): MNHEY, SMNVEV (reference sequence). V dropped 4 bases and J dropped 2 bases, with 12 bases sitting between them. CDR3 coding DNA: TGTGCCAGCAGTTATGGCGGGATCCCCTACGAGCAGTACTTC. As protein: CASSYGGIPYEQYF.

The chain uses TRBV28 and TRBJ2-7; 8 bases fit TRBD1. V gave up 5 bases and J gave up 1 base; unmatched junction bases: 7. CDR3 length: 15 residues. Germline V gene data show CDR1 as MDHEN and CDR2 as SYDVKM. This chain's CDR3 is CASSTDRGQSYEQYF. CDR3 coding DNA: TGTGCCAGCAGTACCGACAGGGGACAGTCCTACGAGCAGTACTTC.

Points on this clone: This CDR3 is also generated by other DNA sequences in the sample. The rearrangement links TRBV19 to TRBJ2-5, with D possibly matching TRBD2 (6 bases). This CDR3 spans 14 amino acids. Trimming left V 1 base short and J 5 bases short, with 11 bases between. The germline V gene has CDR1 LNHDA and CDR2 SQIVND (reference sequence). CDR3 in amino acids: CASSIGGGAETQYF. CDR3 coding DNA: TGTGCCAGTAGTATAGGAGGAGGGGCGGAGACCCAGTACTTC.

This clone is judged medium-sized (0.01 to 0.1%). V is TRBV5-6 and J is TRBJ2-1, with D tentatively TRBD1 (5 bases). Germline lookup yields CDR1 SGHDT and CDR2 YYEEEE. There are 14 residues in the CDR3. V was pared by 1 base and J by 3 bases, with 8 bases between. This CDR3 reads CASSLRQGYNEQFF. CDR3 in DNA: TGTGCCAGCAGCTTGAGGCAGGGCTACAATGAGCAGTTCTTC.

The chain joins TRBV4-1 to TRBJ2-3, with 12 bases lining up with TRBD2. This CDR3 spans 16 amino acids. The germline gives CDR1 MGHRA, CDR2 YSYEKL. The V gene end was trimmed by 4 bases and the J gene end by 7 bases; junction bases not matched to a gene: 9. The CDR3 bases are TGCGCCAGCAGCCTCTTAGGACTAGCGGGGATAAATACGCAGTATTTT. Translated, it gives CASSLLGLAGINTQYF.

The chain couples TRBV28 to TRBJ2-1; 9 bases are a match to TRBD2. The CDR3 has 15 residues. Germline V gives CDR1 MDHEN, CDR2 SYDVKM. After removal of 2 bases from V and 6 bases from J, the junction contained 5 bases not matched to a gene. This CDR3 is CASSLQGLASNEQFF. For the CDR3, the DNA is TGTGCCAGCAGTTTACAGGGACTAGCCTCCAATGAGCAGTTCTTC.

The genes are TRBV7-6 and TRBJ2-7; 7 nucleotides agree with TRBD1. The CDR3 is 14 amino acids. Germline V CDR1 and CDR2: SGHVS, FNYEAQ. The junction had 5 bases not matched to a gene; V was cut back by 5 bases and J by 1 base. The CDR3 coding sequence is TGTGCCAGCAGCGTAGGGGGACAGTCCTACGAGCAGTACTTC. It is translated as CASSVGGQSYEQYF.

About this clone itself: Germline is not matched at one junction end, which may reflect a read error. V usage is TRBV10-3 and J usage is TRBJ2-6, with D perhaps matching TRBD1 (5 bases). CDR3 length: 16 amino acids. Germline CDR1 is ENHRY and CDR2 is SYGVKD. CDR3 bases: TGTGCCATCCTCGACGCCCAGGGCTCTGGGGCCAACGGCCTGACTTTC. Translating it yields CAILDAQGSGANGLTF.

The sample holds a few counts of this clone. This CDR3 is also generated by other DNA sequences in the sample. The chain has TRBV11-2 and TRBJ2-3, with D unclear. V lost 1 base to trimming and J lost 1 base, with 3 bases between them. The CDR3 runs to 13 residues. Germline-derived CDR1 and CDR2 are SGHAT and FQNNGV. This CDR3 reads CASSLAGTDTQYF. The DNA for the CDR3 is TGTGCCAGCAGCTTAGCGGGCACAGATACGCAGTATTTT.

The chain couples TRBV10-3 to TRBJ2-1; possibly TRBD2 for D (6 bases). CDR1 is ENHRY and CDR2 is SYGVKD in the germline V gene. This CDR3 comprises 16 residues. With 2 bases removed from V and 0 bases from J, the gap between germline ends came to 11 bases. The CDR3 bases are TGTGCCATCAGTGAGGGGCGGGGTAGCTCCTACAATGAGCAGTTCTTC. Translating it yields CAISEGRGSSYNEQFF.

The V and J genes are TRBV6-5 and TRBJ1-5; TRBD1 matches at 7 bases. CDR1 and CDR2 from the germline V gene are MNHEY and SVGAGI. Trimming cost V 5 bases and J 6 bases; bases outside gene matches: 4. This CDR3 has 13 residues. In DNA form, the CDR3 reads TGTGCCAGCAGTCAGGGGGGCGGTCAGCCCCAGCATTTT. Its translation: CASSQGGGQPQHF.

The chain joins TRBV7-2 to TRBJ1-1; D is possibly TRBD1 (5 bases). The CDR3 is 16 residues long. Germline-derived CDR1 and CDR2 are SGHTA and FQGNSA. Trimming took off 1 base at V and 3 bases at J, with 15 bases between the two ends. The CDR3 spells CASSLEGRGWDTEAFF. In DNA form, the CDR3 reads TGTGCCAGCAGCTTAGAGGGGCGGGGCTGGGACACTGAAGCTTTCTTT.

Concerning this clone: The junction differs from germline at one of its ends, possibly a read error. J is TRBJ2-1 and V is TRBV6-5; TRBD2 agrees at 7 bases. CDR3 length: 16 residues. Germline V gives CDR1 MNHEY, CDR2 SVGAGI. The CDR3 DNA reads TGTGCCAGCAGGTACTCCGGGAGCGGGACGTACAATGAGCAGTTCTTC. This sequence encodes CASRYSGSGTYNEQFF.

The V call is TRBV18, the J call TRBJ1-2; TRBD1 is a possible D gene (5 bases). The CDR3 is 14 amino acids. V was pared by 1 base and J by 6 bases, with 12 bases between. Germline V gene sequence: CDR1 KGHSH, CDR2 LQKENI. CDR3 protein: CASSPRGGGNGYTF. The CDR3 nucleotides are TGTGCCAGCTCACCACGAGGTGGGGGGAATGGCTACACCTTC. Looking up the rest from reference TRBV18 and TRBJ1-2 gives the full variable domain: NAGVMQNPRHLVRRRGQEARLRCSPMKGHSHVYWYRQLPEEGLKFMVYLQKENIIDESGMPKERFSAEFPKEGPSILRIQQVVRGDSAAYFCASSPRGGGNGYTFGSGTRLTVV.

This chain connects TRBV28 to TRBJ2-1; TRBD1 matches at 10 bases. V lost 8 bases, J lost 12 bases, and 7 bases stayed unmatched. The length of the CDR3 is 12 residues. Germline assignment: CDR1 MDHEN and CDR2 SYDVKM. For the CDR3, the DNA is TGTGCCAGCCGTCAGGGGGACAGGGGGCAGTTCTTC. This codes for CASRQGDRGQFF. The complete variable domain, with remaining parts taken from reference TRBV28 and TRBJ2-1, reads DVKVTQSSRYLVKRTGEKVFLECVQDMDHENMFWYRQDPGLGLRLIYFSYDVKMKEKGDIPEGYSVSREKKERFSLILESASTNQTSMYLCASRQGDRGQFFGPGTRLTVL.

This clone was observed a handful of times. The V gene is TRBV7-2, the J gene TRBJ2-1, with 8 positions matching TRBD1. The V gene end was trimmed by 6 bases and the J gene end by 3 bases; junction bases not matched to a gene: 7. This CDR3 region has 15 residues. Germline CDR1 SGHTA, CDR2 FQGNSA. For the CDR3, the DNA is TGTGCCAGCAGGCTCCCCGGGACAGGCTACAATGAGCAGTTCTTC. It codes for CASRLPGTGYNEQFF.

The V gene is TRBV7-2, the J gene TRBJ2-7; 12 bases line up with TRBD2. Unmatched junction bases numbered 4, after V lost 5 bases and J lost 2 bases. The CDR3 extends over 15 amino acids. Germline CDR1 and CDR2: SGHTA and FQGNSA. The CDR3 sequence is CASSRTSGDTYEQYF. The CDR3 nucleotides are TGTGCCAGCAGCCGGACTAGCGGGGATACCTACGAGCAGTACTTC. The full variable domain, its missing parts supplied by reference TRBV7-2 and TRBJ2-7, is GAGVSQSPSNKVTEKGKDVELRCDPISGHTALYWYRQSLGQGLEFLIYFQGNSAPDKSGLPSDRFSAERTGGSVSTLTIQRTQQEDSAVYLCASSRTSGDTYEQYFGPGTRLTVT.

A few counts support this clone. The V gene is TRBV5-5, the J gene TRBJ1-4; 11 bases fit TRBD1. CDR3 size: 15 residues. The J segment lost 8 bases and the V segment lost 3 bases, leaving 6 bases of the junction unmatched. Germline V CDR1 and CDR2: SGHKS, YYEKEE (reference sequence). CDR3 in DNA: TGTGCCAGCAGCTCGTTGGGGACAGGGGGAGAAAAACTGTTTTTT. As protein: CASSSLGTGGEKLFF.

The rearrangement joins TRBV7-2 to TRBJ2-2, with a tentative D call TRBD2 (5 bases). V was trimmed by 3 bases and J by 4 bases, leaving 12 bases between them. Germline V lookup: CDR1 SGHTA, CDR2 FQGNSA. The CDR3 covers 15 residues. The CDR3 loop reads CASSLRASPTGELFF. DNA of the CDR3: TGTGCCAGCAGCTTGAGGGCATCACCCACCGGGGAGCTGTTTTTT.

This chain joins TRBV2 and TRBJ1-5; D not certain. CDR1 is SNHLY and CDR2 is FYNNEI in the germline V gene. Trimming left V 3 bases short and J 5 bases short, with 5 bases between. This CDR3 comprises 12 residues. In DNA, the CDR3 is TGTGCCAGCAGTGATCCCGATCAGCCCCAGCATTTT. Protein product: CASSDPDQPQHF.